This TCR beta chain was sequenced in a study of cytomegalovirus exposure and HLA in healthy donors. Regarding the study as a whole: According to an earlier analysis, most TCR beta V segments yielded productive rearrangements about 90% or about 30% of the time. Another analysis was done later, and it associated roughly 15,000 TCR beta sequences with HLA alleles at 0.05 false discovery rate.

This clone was counted a few times. The antigen is unknown. A multiplex PCR was run with 60 Vbeta primers and 13 Jbeta primers. The table came from immunoSEQ multiplex PCR; TCRdb's copy has only in-frame clones and leaves some out. The sample has some 110,000 clones, 70% to 80% seen once. The CDR3 loop spans 13 amino acids. Between the trimmed V and J ends, which lost 8 bases and 7 bases, there was a span of 15 bases. Germline values: CDR1 LNHDA, CDR2 SQIVND (reference sequence). Specimen: PBMCs. The rearrangement uses TRBV19 and TRBJ1-3; D not certain. The TCR sequence derives from a woman aged 18-29 years in good health and CMV-seropositive. The CDR3: CASCKWETNTIYF. The CDR3, as DNA: TGTGCCAGTTGCAAATGGGAGACGAACACCATATATTTT.